These T cell receptor beta chains were read from a single sample in a study of T cells after yellow fever vaccination. TCRdb recomputed calls from the 5' RACE reads with MiXCR, one row per CDR3 protein. The data show more than 300,000 distinct CDR3 sequences, around 10% seen once. The sample consisted of CD4+ T cells sorted from PBMCs, taken 45 days after the yellow fever booster vaccination. The receptors come from a man aged 18 to 29 who received the YFV17D yellow fever vaccine. Each CDR3 is given with its conserved first and last residue. Fields, in order: V gene, CDR3 length, clone size, D gene, J gene, CDR3 protein, CDR3 DNA. D genes are given only for firm matches. Expanded clones get a size class; other rows say once, few or many, or leave the size out.

>TRBV6-2/TRBV6-3|14|-|-|TRBJ1-5
CASSQGTLNQPQHF
TGTGCCAGCAGCCAAGGGACCTTAAATCAGCCCCAGCATTTT
>TRBV9|12|few|TRBD1|TRBJ2-1
CASGTGRNEQFF
TGTGCCAGCGGGACAGGGAGGAATGAGCAGTTCTTC
>TRBV28|14|-|-|TRBJ1-5
CASRIPTGNQPQHF
TGTGCCAGCAGGATACCGACAGGCAATCAGCCCCAGCATTTT
>TRBV5-4|16|few|-|TRBJ1-2
CASSSGGSFWNYGYTF
TGTGCCAGCAGCTCCGGCGGGAGCTTTTGGAACTATGGCTACACCTTC
>TRBV6-5|14|many|TRBD2|TRBJ2-1
CASSYSGVGNEQFF
TGTGCCAGCAGTTACAGCGGGGTAGGCAATGAGCAGTTCTTC
>TRBV29-1|13|-|TRBD1|TRBJ2-7
CSVNTGGAYEQYF
TGCAGCGTCAACACAGGGGGCGCGTACGAGCAGTACTTC
>TRBV14|13|-|-|TRBJ1-2
CASSQDHSYGYTF
TGTGCCAGCAGCCAAGATCACAGTTATGGCTACACCTTC
>TRBV5-1|17|few|TRBD2|TRBJ2-3
CASSFGTSGGATDTQYF
TGCGCCAGCAGCTTCGGGACTAGCGGGGGGGCCACAGATACGCAGTATTTT
>TRBV24-1|13|few|TRBD1|TRBJ2-3
CATSDRDRDTQYF
TGTGCCACCAGTGATCGGGACAGGGATACGCAGTATTTT
>TRBV4-2|16|-|-|TRBJ1-6
CASSQDVGGLNSPLHF
TGTGCCAGCAGCCAAGATGTCGGGGGACTTAATTCACCCCTCCACTTT
>TRBV12-3/TRBV12-4|12|few|-|TRBJ1-5
CASSLESQPQHF
TGTGCCAGCAGTTTGGAAAGTCAGCCCCAGCATTTT
>TRBV18|15|few|-|TRBJ2-3
CASSPRASLSDTQYF
TGTGCCAGCTCACCGAGGGCTTCCCTTTCAGATACGCAGTATTTT
>TRBV4-1|15|few|TRBD1|TRBJ1-2
CASSQEDRGQGGYTF
TGCGCCAGCAGCCAAGAGGACAGGGGGCAGGGAGGCTACACCTTC
>TRBV4-3|15|-|-|TRBJ1-6
CASSQVEAGNSPLHF
TGCGCCAGCAGCCAAGTGGAGGCCGGGAATTCACCCCTCCACTTT
>TRBV29-1|13|-|-|TRBJ1-5
CSASTERNQPQHF
TGCAGCGCCTCGACAGAAAGGAATCAGCCCCAGCATTTT
>TRBV12-3/TRBV12-4|13|-|-|TRBJ1-2
CASSLPGHYGYTF
TGTGCCAGCAGCCTGCCAGGGCACTATGGCTACACCTTC
>TRBV21-1|15|few|-|TRBJ1-2
CASSKVQGFNYGYTF
TGTGCCAGCAGCAAAGTACAGGGCTTCAACTATGGCTACACCTTC
>TRBV10-3|11|-|TRBD2|TRBJ2-7
CANRAGGEQYF
TGTGCCAACAGGGCGGGGGGCGAGCAGTACTTC
>TRBV28|13|few|-|TRBJ1-2
CASSPRFNYGYTF
TGTGCCAGCAGTCCCCGTTTCAACTATGGCTACACCTTC
>TRBV11-2|14|-|-|TRBJ2-7
CASCCRGGSYEQYF
TGTGCCAGCTGCTGTCGTGGAGGGTCCTACGAGCAGTACTTC
>TRBV12-3/TRBV12-4|16|-|-|TRBJ1-5
CASSSLGPGRNQPQHF
TGTGCCAGCAGTTCCTTAGGGCCAGGGAGGAATCAGCCCCAGCATTTT
>TRBV7-6|13|few|-|TRBJ1-6
CASSRVENSPLHF
TGTGCCAGCAGCAGGGTGGAGAATTCACCCCTCCACTTT
>TRBV5-1|18|few|-|TRBJ2-2
CASSPSNYRVGLTGELFF
TGCGCCAGCAGCCCAAGCAACTACAGGGTTGGACTCACCGGGGAGCTGTTTTTT
>TRBV11-2|15|few|TRBD1|TRBJ2-1
CASSLDRGRFNEQFF
TGTGCCAGCAGCCTCGACAGGGGGCGGTTCAATGAGCAGTTCTTC
>TRBV29-1|13|few|-|TRBJ1-1
CSVVRQMNTEAFF
TGCAGCGTTGTGAGACAGATGAACACTGAAGCTTTCTTT
>TRBV28|13|-|TRBD1|TRBJ1-1
CASIRGGNTEAFF
TGTGCCAGTATCAGGGGGGGAAACACTGAAGCTTTCTTT
>TRBV6-1|12|-|-|TRBJ2-5
CASSVRLETQYF
TGTGCCAGCAGCGTGCGTTTGGAGACCCAGTACTTC
>TRBV6-4|14|few|TRBD2|TRBJ2-2
CASSEGLATGELFF
TGTGCCAGCAGTGAGGGACTAGCCACCGGGGAGCTGTTTTTT
>TRBV7-9|16|-|-|TRBJ2-7
CASSPLGLRGGFEQYF
TGTGCCAGCAGCCCCCTAGGCTTGAGGGGAGGATTCGAGCAGTACTTC
>TRBV6-2/TRBV6-3|12|-|-|TRBJ1-2
CASSSHARGYTF
TGTGCCAGCAGTTCCCACGCTAGAGGCTACACCTTC
>TRBV10-1|17|many|-|TRBJ2-7
CASSESIPGQAEWRQYF
TGCGCCAGCAGTGAGTCGATTCCGGGGCAGGCCGAGTGGAGGCAGTACTTC
>TRBV7-2|15|-|TRBD2|TRBJ2-3
CASSSSGGAVYTQYF
TGTGCCAGCAGCAGTAGCGGGGGGGCGGTATATACGCAGTATTTT
>TRBV24-1|14|once|-|TRBJ2-5
CATSDRQGGETQYF
TGTGCCACCAGTGATCGACAGGGAGGGGAGACCCAGTACTTC
>TRBV4-1|15|-|-|TRBJ1-1
CASSGTGTRNTEAFF
TGCGCCAGCAGCGGAACCGGGACGAGGAACACTGAAGCTTTCTTT
>TRBV6-2/TRBV6-3|14|-|-|TRBJ1-1
CASSYSGGLGEAFF
TGTGCCAGCAGTTACTCGGGAGGGCTCGGTGAAGCTTTCTTT
>TRBV6-2/TRBV6-3|15|few|TRBD2|TRBJ2-2
CASRSWRGETGELFF
TGTGCCAGCAGGAGTTGGCGGGGGGAGACCGGGGAGCTGTTTTTT
>TRBV19|14|-|-|TRBJ2-7
CASSEQVSSYEQYF
TGTGCCAGTAGTGAACAGGTCAGCTCCTACGAGCAGTACTTC
>TRBV20-1|14|-|-|TRBJ1-1
CSASGGTTNTEAFF
TGCAGTGCTAGCGGAGGGACCACGAACACTGAAGCTTTCTTT
>TRBV2|15|-|TRBD1|TRBJ1-4
CASSQSPGGNEKLFF
TGTGCCAGCAGTCAATCACCAGGGGGCAATGAAAAACTGTTTTTT
>TRBV25-1|15|few|-|TRBJ2-4
CASTGWEGAQNIQYF
TGTGCCAGCACAGGGTGGGAGGGGGCCCAAAACATTCAGTACTTC
>TRBV4-3|19|few|TRBD2|TRBJ2-3
CASSHRTGLAGESTDTQYF
TGCGCCAGCAGCCACCGCACGGGACTAGCGGGGGAAAGCACAGATACGCAGTATTTT
>TRBV13|15|few|TRBD1|TRBJ2-1
CASSRRDSQLNEQFF
TGTGCCAGCAGCCGTCGGGACAGTCAGCTCAATGAGCAGTTCTTC
>TRBV28|15|-|TRBD1|TRBJ1-2
CASSSTPTGAGGYTF
TGTGCCAGCAGTTCGACCCCAACAGGGGCCGGCGGCTACACCTTC
>TRBV7-8|12|many|TRBD1|TRBJ2-7
CASSLQGVEQYF
TGTGCCAGCAGCCTACAGGGGGTCGAGCAGTACTTC
>TRBV10-3|14|many|-|TRBJ2-5
CAISESVQGETQYF
TGTGCCATCAGTGAGTCGGTGCAGGGAGAGACCCAGTACTTC
>TRBV28|17|-|TRBD2|TRBJ2-5
CASRSKAGTSGQETQYF
TGTGCCAGCAGATCCAAAGCCGGGACTAGCGGCCAAGAGACCCAGTACTTC
>TRBV6-6|12|-|-|TRBJ1-1
CASSPTVIEAFF
TGTGCCAGCAGCCCCACAGTGATTGAAGCTTTCTTT
>TRBV7-3|13|few|-|TRBJ2-2
CASSLLPSGELFF
TGTGCCAGCAGCTTATTGCCTAGCGGGGAGCTGTTTTTT
>TRBV5-1|13|-|-|TRBJ1-2
CASPRRRFLGYTF
TGCGCCAGCCCCAGACGTCGTTTTTTGGGCTACACCTTC
>TRBV7-2|14|-|TRBD1|TRBJ1-1
CASSSRTGSTEAFF
TGTGCCAGCAGCTCTCGGACAGGTAGCACTGAAGCTTTCTTT
>TRBV18|15|-|TRBD1|TRBJ1-6
CASSPTGQINSPLHF
TGTGCCAGCTCACCAACGGGACAGATTAATTCACCCCTCCACTTT
>TRBV11-2|12|few|-|TRBJ1-1
CASRRDYTEAFF
TGTGCCAGCCGTAGGGACTACACTGAAGCTTTCTTT